Below are 32 T cell receptor beta chains sequenced from a single sample in a study of shared clonotypes between healthy human individuals. Measured with immunoSEQ multiplex PCR; TCRdb has only the in-frame clones, and not every one. Among roughly 1,500,000 clones, approximately 98.5% were seen once, and the ten largest hold about 0.4%. The specimen was naive CD4+ T cells sorted from blood. Subset described: CD45RA+ positively selected. The receptor source for this set is a man in his thirties or forties in good health.

The genes are TRBV29-1 and TRBJ1-1; a weak D match, TRBD1 (5 bases). CDR1 is SQVTM and CDR2 is ANQGSEA in the germline V gene. V was pared by 7 bases and J by 0 bases, with 12 bases between. This CDR3 comprises 13 residues. The CDR3 DNA reads TGCAGCGCCCGACAGAAGTTGAACACTGAAGCTTTCTTT. This translates into CSARQKLNTEAFF.

The sample holds one count of this clone. V gene TRBV10-3 combines with J gene TRBJ1-4; maybe TRBD1 (5 bases). CDR1 and CDR2 from the germline V gene are ENHRY and SYGVKD. CDR3 size: 17 residues. Between the trimmed V and J ends, which lost 1 base and 4 bases, there was a span of 16 bases. The CDR3 loop is CAISEFRVRSINEKLFF. The DNA of the CDR3 is TGTGCCATCAGTGAGTTCAGGGTCCGAAGCATTAATGAAAAACTGTTTTTT.

The chain combines TRBV6-5 with TRBJ1-2, with D maybe TRBD1 (5 bases). The germline V gene encodes CDR1 MNHEY and CDR2 SVGAGI. This CDR3 spans 14 amino acids. The germline V and J ends were trimmed by 6 bases and 5 bases, with 16 bases remaining between them. The CDR3 is CASRRGTGKYGYTF. The CDR3, as DNA: TGTGCCAGCAGGAGGGGAACTGGGAAATATGGCTACACCTTC.

This clone is a singleton in its sample. The genes are TRBV11-2 and TRBJ2-1; 8 bases fit TRBD2. J gave up 3 bases and V 4 bases, and 2 bases lay outside the gene matches. Per germline, CDR1 SGHAT and CDR2 FQNNGV. The CDR3 runs 14 residues. CDR3 in DNA: TGTGCCAGCAGCTATAGCGGGAACTACAATGAGCAGTTCTTC. Translated: CASSYSGNYNEQFF.

The chain joins TRBV12-5 to TRBJ2-1, with 7 bases matching TRBD2. The V segment lost 0 bases and the J segment 7 bases; nucleotides outside the gene matches: 12. CDR1 LGHNT and CDR2 FRNRAP come from the germline V gene. The CDR3 consists of 17 residues. The CDR3 is CASGLVLGAGAVNEQFF. The CDR3 DNA reads as TGTGCTAGTGGTTTGGTACTAGGCGCGGGAGCGGTTAATGAGCAGTTCTTC. Looking up the rest from reference TRBV12-5 and TRBJ2-1 gives the full variable domain: DARVTQTPRHKVTEMGQEVTMRCQPILGHNTVFWYRQTMMQGLELLAYFRNRAPLDDSGMPKDRFSAEMPDATLATLKIQPSEPRDSAVYFCASGLVLGAGAVNEQFFGPGTRLTVL.

CDR3 amino acids: CASSPRQGGPETQYF. The CDR3 region has the DNA TGTGCCAGCAGCCCGAGACAGGGAGGTCCAGAGACCCAGTACTTC. The chain recombines TRBV7-7 with TRBJ2-5; D might be TRBD1 (7 bases). Germline CDR1 is SSHAT and CDR2 is FNYEAQ (reference sequence). V lost 5 bases, J lost 4 bases, and 17 bases lay in between. The CDR3 length is 15 residues.

The rearrangement uses TRBV27 and TRBJ2-7, with 7 bases lining up with TRBD2. CDR1 is MNHEY, CDR2 SMNVEV, per germline (reference sequence). The CDR3 sequence is 15 residues long. The V and J ends lost 3 bases and 4 bases, in that order; junction bases with no gene match: 9. CDR3 residues: CASSFGREYSYEQYF. CDR3 DNA: TGTGCCAGCAGTTTTGGGCGGGAGTACTCGTACGAGCAGTACTTC.

Concerning this clone itself: A junction end diverges from the germline sequence, so it may reflect a read error. The V and J genes are TRBV6-5 and TRBJ2-7; 7 nucleotides agree with TRBD1. Germline lookup yields CDR1 MNHEY and CDR2 SVGAGI. The CDR3 loop spans 14 amino acids. CDR3 region: CASSWDSYSSEQYF. CDR3 coding DNA: TGTGCCAGCAGTTGGGACAGTTATTCCTCCGAGCAGTACTTC.

The rearrangement joins TRBV19 to TRBJ2-3; possible D gene TRBD2, 6 bases. V lost 5 bases to trimming and J lost 3 bases, with 12 bases between them. In germline, CDR1 is LNHDA, CDR2 SQIVND (reference sequence). The CDR3 contains 14 residues. CDR3 region: CASSYPGDTDTQYF. CDR3 nucleotide sequence: TGTGCCAGTAGTTACCCGGGAGATACAGATACGCAGTATTTT.

The V and J genes are TRBV18 and TRBJ2-3; 9 bases match TRBD1. This CDR3 has 15 amino acids. Unmatched junction bases numbered 3, after V lost 5 bases and J lost 0 bases. Germline values: CDR1 KGHSH, CDR2 LQKENI. CDR3 protein: CASSGQGTSTDTQYF. CDR3 nucleotides: TGTGCCAGCTCAGGACAGGGGACAAGCACAGATACGCAGTATTTT.

The chain joins TRBV30 to TRBJ2-2; 8 nucleotides line up with TRBD2. In germline, CDR1 is GTSNPN, CDR2 SVGIG (reference sequence). With V trimmed by 1 base and J by 2 bases, 6 bases remained unmatched. CDR3 size: 16 residues. The CDR3: CAWSETLAVNTGELFF. CDR3 bases: TGTGCCTGGAGTGAAACACTAGCGGTAAACACCGGGGAGCTGTTTTTT.

The gene calls are TRBV19 and TRBJ1-2; 10 bases are shared with TRBD1. CDR3 size: 15 residues. V gave up 5 bases and J gave up 8 bases; unmatched junction bases: 11. The germline gives CDR1 LNHDA, CDR2 SQIVND (reference sequence). The CDR3 bases are TGTGCCAGTAGTGCGTGGACAGGGGGTATAGTCGGCTACACCTTC. Its translation is CASSAWTGGIVGYTF.

The chain joins TRBV5-1 to TRBJ2-3; 10 bases align to TRBD2. V shed 4 bases, J shed 5 bases, and the junction held 4 bases outside the gene matches. CDR1 SGHRS and CDR2 YFSETQ come from the germline V gene. CDR3 length: 14 residues. CDR3 loop: CASSQGLALDTQYF. Here the CDR3 DNA reads TGCGCCAGCAGCCAGGGACTAGCGTTAGATACGCAGTATTTT. Supplemented by reference TRBV5-1 and TRBJ2-3, the full variable domain reads KAGVTQTPRYLIKTRGQQVTLSCSPISGHRSVSWYQQTPGQGLQFLFEYFSETQRNKGNFPGRFSGRQFSNSRSEMNVSTLELGDSALYLCASSQGLALDTQYFGPGTRLTVL.

The sample holds one count of this clone. The genes are TRBV9 and TRBJ2-3, with 8 bases lining up with TRBD2. CDR1 and CDR2 (germline): SGDLS, YYNGEE. The CDR3 has 15 amino acids. V shed 7 bases and J 1 base; nucleotides not matched to a gene: 8. CDR3 sequence reads: CASGTRAGGTDTQYF. The CDR3 bases are TGTGCCAGCGGAACGAGAGCGGGAGGCACAGATACGCAGTATTTT.

This clone occurred once. The chain joins TRBV12-5 to TRBJ2-3; 9 bases agree with TRBD2. CDR1 and CDR2 from the germline V gene are LGHNT and FRNRAP. This CDR3 region has 17 residues. V gave up 1 base and J gave up 2 bases; unmatched junction bases: 7. DNA of the CDR3: TGTGCTAGTGGTTTGGGAACCTCTAGCGGGAACACAGATACGCAGTATTTT. Amino acid sequence: CASGLGTSSGNTDTQYF.

CDR3 nucleotide sequence: TGTGCTAGTGGAGGCCCCCCAGGGGGCCAAGAGACCCAGTACTTC. This translates into CASGGPPGGQETQYF. V and J are TRBV12-5 and TRBJ2-5; 7 bases line up with TRBD1. Germline V gene lookup returns CDR1 LGHNT and CDR2 FRNRAP. Trimming took 6 bases from V and 1 from J; bases not matched to a gene: 8. The CDR3 extends over 15 amino acids.

The V gene is TRBV6-6, the J gene TRBJ1-5; D call uncertain. This CDR3 has 13 amino acids. V dropped 3 bases and J dropped 5 bases, with 8 bases sitting between them. Germline V gene sequence: CDR1 MNHNY, CDR2 SVGAGI (reference sequence). For the CDR3, the DNA is TGTGCCAGCAGTTATTCACAGCATCAGCCCCAGCATTTT. Translation gives CASSYSQHQPQHF.

The V and J genes are TRBV7-9 and TRBJ2-3, with D perhaps TRBD1 (5 bases). This CDR3 region has 16 residues. V gave up 5 bases and J gave up 1 base, with 16 bases separating them. CDR1 and CDR2 (germline): SEHNR, FQNEAQ (reference sequence). This CDR3 is CASSNIQGVGTDTQYF. The CDR3 DNA follows: TGTGCCAGCAGCAATATCCAGGGTGTTGGCACAGATACGCAGTATTTT.

V gene TRBV18 combines with J gene TRBJ2-3; D is unresolved. Trimming shortened V by 0 bases and J by 9 bases, and 10 bases separated the two germline ends. The CDR3 extends over 13 amino acids. Germline V lookup: CDR1 KGHSH, CDR2 LQKENI. Here the CDR3 reads CASSPPGVKTQYF. DNA for the CDR3: TGTGCCAGCTCACCACCCGGCGTTAAGACGCAGTATTTT.

The rearrangement joins TRBV27 to TRBJ2-7, with TRBD2 identical over 7 bases. Germline V lookup: CDR1 MNHEY, CDR2 SMNVEV (reference sequence). The CDR3 is made up of 12 amino acids. Germline trimming cut 10 bases from V and 3 bases from J; bases unmatched to any gene: 6. CDR3 in amino acids: CATSAGDYEQYF. In nucleotides, the CDR3 is TGTGCCACCTCGGCGGGGGACTACGAGCAGTACTTC.

V gene TRBV5-1 combines with J gene TRBJ2-7; 9 nucleotides match TRBD1. V dropped 0 bases and J dropped 4; count of bases not matched to a gene: 8. The CDR3 length is 16 residues. The germline V gene encodes CDR1 SGHRS and CDR2 YFSETQ. CDR3 residues: CASSLASDRGRYEQYF. Here the CDR3 DNA reads TGCGCCAGCAGCTTGGCTTCGGACAGGGGAAGGTACGAGCAGTACTTC.

The chain couples TRBV11-2 to TRBJ1-1, with 9 bases that match TRBD1. The CDR3 length is 17 residues. Germline lookup yields CDR1 SGHAT and CDR2 FQNNGV. V lost 2 bases, J lost 2 bases, and 9 bases stayed unmatched. In DNA form, the CDR3 reads TGTGCCAGCAGCTTAAGGCGGGAGGACAGGGGCAACACTGAAGCTTTCTTT. This encodes CASSLRREDRGNTEAFF.

V is TRBV18 and J is TRBJ2-2; D tentatively fits TRBD1 or TRBD2 (6 bases each). From germline, CDR1 is KGHSH and CDR2 LQKENI. The V end lost 2 bases, the J end lost 6 bases, and 10 bases lay between the germline ends. CDR3 length: 14 amino acids. CDR3 region: CASSPMGGAGELFF. The CDR3 region has the DNA TGTGCCAGCTCACCAATGGGGGGCGCCGGGGAGCTGTTTTTT.

The rearrangement uses TRBV19 and TRBJ2-3; possibly TRBD2 for D (5 bases). The length of the CDR3 is 13 residues. V was shortened by 2 bases and J by 6 bases, with 9 bases between the two germline ends. Germline assignment: CDR1 LNHDA and CDR2 SQIVND (reference sequence). The CDR3 reads CASSIRGSDTQYF. The CDR3 nucleotides read TGTGCCAGTAGTATACGAGGGTCGGATACGCAGTATTTT.

The chain links TRBV6-1 to TRBJ1-5, with 8 nucleotides matching TRBD1. J lost 6 bases, V lost 5 bases, and 6 bases had no gene match. Germline V lookup: CDR1 MNHNS, CDR2 SASEGT. This CDR3 spans 14 amino acids. In DNA, the CDR3 is TGTGCCAGCAGTACCCGACAGGGGAGTCAGCCCCAGCATTTT. It is translated as CASSTRQGSQPQHF.

V is TRBV14 and J is TRBJ1-1; D ambiguous. Trimming cost V 2 bases and J 1 base, with 5 bases left between them. This CDR3 is 13 amino acids long. Germline V CDR1 and CDR2: SGHDN, FVKESK. CDR3 coding DNA: TGTGCCAGCAGCCAACAAGCGAACACTGAAGCTTTCTTT. Its protein product is CASSQQANTEAFF.

The chain uses TRBV18 and TRBJ2-3; 7 bases align to TRBD2. This CDR3 spans 15 amino acids. J lost 1 base, V lost 3 bases, and 4 bases had no gene match. Germline CDR1 reads KGHSH; CDR2 reads LQKENI. CDR3 amino acids: CASSPQRDGTDTQYF. CDR3 DNA sequence: TGTGCCAGCTCACCGCAGCGGGACGGCACAGATACGCAGTATTTT.

This clone came up once. This chain links TRBV29-1 with TRBJ2-1; 11 nucleotides match TRBD2. From germline, CDR1 is SQVTM and CDR2 ANQGSEA. The CDR3 loop spans 15 amino acids. V dropped 6 bases and J dropped 8; count of bases not matched to a gene: 12. CDR3 protein: CSVAASGRNIHEQFF. In nucleotides, the CDR3 is TGCAGCGTCGCTGCTAGCGGGAGGAATATCCATGAGCAGTTCTTC.

The chain couples TRBV11-2 to TRBJ2-1; D possibly uses TRBD1 or TRBD2 (6 bases each). CDR3 length: 16 residues. Germline V lookup: CDR1 SGHAT, CDR2 FQNNGV. Between the trimmed V and J ends, which lost 4 bases and 1 base, there was a span of 14 bases. Here the CDR3 reads CASSSIRGQSYNEQFF. CDR3 DNA: TGTGCCAGCAGCTCCATTCGGGGGCAATCCTACAATGAGCAGTTCTTC.

This chain links TRBV5-1 with TRBJ2-3, with 8 bases matching TRBD1. The CDR3 is 14 residues long. Trimming at V came to 4 bases and at J to 4 bases, leaving 5 bases not matched to a gene. Looked up from germline, CDR1 is SGHRS and CDR2 is YFSETQ. Here the CDR3 reads CASSTDREADTQYF. CDR3 DNA sequence: TGCGCCAGCAGCACGGACAGGGAGGCAGATACGCAGTATTTT.

Notes on this clone: The junction and the germline gene differ at one end; a read error may be behind it. The chain carries TRBV5-4 and TRBJ2-6, with 7 bases fitting TRBD1. This CDR3 is built from 17 residues. Per the germline V gene, CDR1 is SGHNT and CDR2 is YYREEE (reference sequence). The CDR3 reads CASSGRDSPSGANVPTF. CDR3 nucleotides: TGTGCCAGCAGCGGAAGGGACAGCCCCTCTGGGGCCAACGTCCCGACTTTC.

V and J are TRBV29-1 and TRBJ2-7, with D perhaps matching TRBD1 (7 bases). Per germline, CDR1 SQVTM and CDR2 ANQGSEA. The V end was cut by 6 bases, the J end by 2 bases, with 11 bases between. CDR3 length: 12 amino acids. CDR3 bases: TGCAGCGTCCGCGGGACAGCCTACGAGCAGTACTTC. This gives the protein CSVRGTAYEQYF.